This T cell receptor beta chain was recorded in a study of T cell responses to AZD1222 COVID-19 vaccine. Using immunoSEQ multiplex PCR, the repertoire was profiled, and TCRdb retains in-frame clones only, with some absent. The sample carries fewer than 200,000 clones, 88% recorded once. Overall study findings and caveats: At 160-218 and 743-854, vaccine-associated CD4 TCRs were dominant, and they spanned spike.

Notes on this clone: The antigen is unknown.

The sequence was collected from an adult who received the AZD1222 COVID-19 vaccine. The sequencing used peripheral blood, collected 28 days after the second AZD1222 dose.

The CDR3 region is CASSLTRFDTQYF. CDR3 in DNA: TGTGCCAGCAGCTTGACCCGGTTTGACACGCAGTATTTT. This chain connects TRBV5-6 to TRBJ2-3, with D unclear. Germline values: CDR1 SGHDT, CDR2 YYEEEE. Trimming removed 1 base from V and 9 bases from J, with 12 bases in between. The length of the CDR3 is 13 residues.